The 2 T cell receptor beta chains given below trace back to one sample, sequenced in a study of T cell changes during pregnancy in multiple sclerosis. Assay: immunoSEQ multiplex PCR; the TCRdb copy retains only in-frame clones and omits some. The sample contains fewer than 85,000 clones, over 90% of which appear only once. The specimen comprised peripheral blood, sampled in the third trimester of pregnancy. The receptors here all came from a female donor with multiple sclerosis, enrolled in a pregnancy study.

The chain carries TRBV2 and TRBJ1-2; 7 bases line up with TRBD1. The CDR3 runs 14 residues. Germline V gene lookup returns CDR1 SNHLY and CDR2 FYNNEI. Trimming at V came to 8 bases and at J to 4 bases, leaving 10 bases not matched to a gene. The CDR3 protein is CASSLGGNLYGYTF. CDR3 bases: TGTGCCAGCTCCCTAGGGGGCAACCTCTATGGCTACACCTTC.

This sequence joins TRBV4-1 and TRBJ2-7; the match to TRBD1 covers 9 bases. The germline gives CDR1 MGHRA, CDR2 YSYEKL. CDR3 length: 15 amino acids. V dropped 2 bases and J dropped 0; count of bases not matched to a gene: 2. The CDR3, as DNA: TGCGCCAGCAGCCAAACAGGGGGCTCCTCCTACGAGCAGTACTTC. It is translated as CASSQTGGSSYEQYF.